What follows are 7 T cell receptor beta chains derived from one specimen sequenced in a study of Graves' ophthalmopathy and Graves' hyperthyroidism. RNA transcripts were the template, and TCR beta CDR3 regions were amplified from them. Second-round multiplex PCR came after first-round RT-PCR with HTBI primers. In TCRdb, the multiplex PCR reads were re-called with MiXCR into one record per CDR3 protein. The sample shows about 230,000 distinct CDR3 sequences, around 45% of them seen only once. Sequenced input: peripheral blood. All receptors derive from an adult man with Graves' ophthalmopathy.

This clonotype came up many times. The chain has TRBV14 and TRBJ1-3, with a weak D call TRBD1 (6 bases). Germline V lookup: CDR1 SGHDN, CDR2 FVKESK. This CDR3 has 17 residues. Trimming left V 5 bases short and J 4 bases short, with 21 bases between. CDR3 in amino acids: CASSDLHGGPLGNTIYF. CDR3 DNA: TGTGCCAGCAGCGACCTTCATGGGGGCCCTCTGGGAAACACCATATATTTT.

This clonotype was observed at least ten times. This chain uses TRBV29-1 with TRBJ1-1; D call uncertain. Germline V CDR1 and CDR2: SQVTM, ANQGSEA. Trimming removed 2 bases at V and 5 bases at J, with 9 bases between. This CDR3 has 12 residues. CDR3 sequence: CSVEPRGTEAFF. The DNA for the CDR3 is TGCAGCGTTGAACCTCGGGGAACTGAAGCTTTCTTT.

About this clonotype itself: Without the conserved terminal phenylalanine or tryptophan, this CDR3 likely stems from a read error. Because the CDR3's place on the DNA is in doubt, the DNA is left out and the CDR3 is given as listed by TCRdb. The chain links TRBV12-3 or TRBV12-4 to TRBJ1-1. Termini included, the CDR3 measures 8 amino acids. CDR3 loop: CASSVVDR.

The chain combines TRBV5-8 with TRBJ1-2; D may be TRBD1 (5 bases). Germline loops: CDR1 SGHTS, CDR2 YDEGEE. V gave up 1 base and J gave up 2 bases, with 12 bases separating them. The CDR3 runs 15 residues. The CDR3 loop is CASSLTPTANYGYTF. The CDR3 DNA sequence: TGTGCCAGCAGCTTGACCCCGACAGCAAACTATGGCTACACCTTC.

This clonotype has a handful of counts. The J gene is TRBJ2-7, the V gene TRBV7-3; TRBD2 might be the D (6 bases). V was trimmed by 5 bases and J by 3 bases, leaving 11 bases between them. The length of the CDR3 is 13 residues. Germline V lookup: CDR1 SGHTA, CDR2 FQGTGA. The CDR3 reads CASSPAGSYEQYF. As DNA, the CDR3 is TGTGCCAGCAGCCCAGCCGGGAGCTACGAGCAGTACTTC.

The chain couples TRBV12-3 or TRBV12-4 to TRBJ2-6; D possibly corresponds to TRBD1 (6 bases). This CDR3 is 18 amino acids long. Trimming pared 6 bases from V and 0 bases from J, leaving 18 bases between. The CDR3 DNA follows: TGTGCCAGCAGCTACCCTCAGGGGCCCCTCTCTGGGGCCAACGTCCTGACTTTC. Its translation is CASSYPQGPLSGANVLTF.

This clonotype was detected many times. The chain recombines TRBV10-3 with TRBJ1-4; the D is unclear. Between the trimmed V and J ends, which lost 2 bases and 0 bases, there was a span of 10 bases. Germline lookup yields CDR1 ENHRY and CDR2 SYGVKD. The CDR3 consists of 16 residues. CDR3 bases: TGTGCCATCAGTGAGGATTCATCAGCAACTAATGAAAAACTGTTTTTT. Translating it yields CAISEDSSATNEKLFF.